The 18 T cell receptor beta chains given below trace back to one sample, sequenced in a study of blood T cell repertoires in COVID-19. Generated by immunoSEQ multiplex PCR, the TCRdb table keeps only in-frame clones and is missing some. In the table there are about 380,000 clones, 85% of which are singletons. Sequencing was performed on peripheral blood. The receptors were sampled from a woman between 18 and 29 years old with acute or convalescent COVID-19.

This chain connects TRBV2 to TRBJ2-1; D gene unclear. Germline V gene sequence: CDR1 SNHLY, CDR2 FYNNEI. This CDR3 has 15 amino acids. Trimming stripped 8 bases from V and 0 bases from J, with 14 bases between. The chain's CDR3 is CASQARMSSYNEQFF. The CDR3 nucleotides read TGTGCCAGCCAGGCCAGGATGAGCTCCTACAATGAGCAGTTCTTC.

The gene calls are TRBV7-3 and TRBJ2-2; D possibly corresponds to TRBD2 (5 bases). The CDR3 is 14 residues long. Trimming pared 2 bases from V and 6 bases from J, leaving 10 bases between. Germline CDR1 reads SGHTA; CDR2 reads FQGTGA. The CDR3 is CASSLHRDSGELFF. The CDR3 region has the DNA TGTGCCAGCAGCTTACACCGGGATTCCGGGGAGCTGTTTTTT.

J is TRBJ2-5 and V is TRBV3-1 (or the pseudogene TRBV3-2); D is uncertain. The V end lost 2 bases, the J end lost 1 base, and 5 bases lay between the germline ends. The CDR3 runs to 13 residues. Germline V gene sequence: CDR1 LGHDT, CDR2 YNNKEL (reference sequence). The CDR3 sequence is CASSQFIQETQYF. The CDR3 DNA is TGTGCCAGCAGCCAATTTATCCAAGAGACCCAGTACTTC.

This chain joins TRBV11-3 and TRBJ2-7; 12 nucleotides agree with TRBD1. This CDR3 is built from 17 residues. V dropped 1 base and J dropped 6; count of bases not matched to a gene: 10. The V gene's germline CDR1 is SGHNT and CDR2 YENEEA. CDR3 loop: CASSLVGAGTGGPEQYF. In DNA form, the CDR3 reads TGTGCCAGCAGCTTAGTTGGGGCCGGGACAGGGGGCCCCGAGCAGTACTTC.

The V gene is TRBV9, the J gene TRBJ2-1, with D unclear. The germline V and J ends were trimmed by 0 bases and 7 bases, with 8 bases remaining between them. The CDR3 spans 13 residues. The V gene's germline CDR1 is SGDLS and CDR2 YYNGEE. The CDR3 nucleotides are TGTGCCAGCAGCGTAGCCTCTTTGAATGAGCAGTTCTTC. Translating gives CASSVASLNEQFF.

The CDR3 DNA reads as TGTGCCAGCAGGGCGGGTACTGGGGCCAACGTCCTGACTTTC. Translating it yields CASRAGTGANVLTF. The V and J genes are TRBV28 and TRBJ2-6, with D tentatively TRBD2 (5 bases). The germline V and J ends were trimmed by 6 bases and 2 bases, with 8 bases remaining between them. This CDR3 spans 14 amino acids. CDR1 and CDR2 (germline): MDHEN, SYDVKM.

V is TRBV2 and J is TRBJ2-7; perhaps TRBD1 as D (5 bases). Germline V gene sequence: CDR1 SNHLY, CDR2 FYNNEI. V was clipped by 4 bases and J by 3 bases, with 10 bases between them. The CDR3 totals 13 residues. CDR3 sequence: CASSVQGLYEQYF. DNA of the CDR3: TGTGCCAGCAGTGTGCAGGGCCTCTACGAGCAGTACTTC.

This chain joins TRBV4-1 and TRBJ1-1; possible D gene TRBD1, 6 bases. V dropped 2 bases and J dropped 4 bases, with 14 bases sitting between them. The CDR3 runs to 15 residues. Germline V gives CDR1 MGHRA, CDR2 YSYEKL. CDR3 loop: CASSQRSGVGTEAFF. DNA for the CDR3: TGCGCCAGCAGCCAAAGATCAGGGGTGGGCACTGAAGCTTTCTTT.

The rearrangement links TRBV7-8 to TRBJ1-5; TRBD1 is a possible D gene (5 bases). The germline CDR1 and CDR2 sequences are SGHVS and FQNEAQ. This CDR3 is built from 16 residues. V gave up 0 bases and J gave up 7 bases, with 16 bases separating them. This CDR3 reads CASSLAGEGWRQPQHF. The CDR3 coding sequence is TGTGCCAGCAGCTTAGCAGGGGAGGGGTGGAGGCAGCCCCAGCATTTT.

This sequence joins TRBV19 and TRBJ1-1; perhaps TRBD1 as D (5 bases). The ends were cut back, 5 bases at V and 6 bases at J, with 10 bases in the middle. The V gene's germline CDR1 is LNHDA and CDR2 SQIVND (reference sequence). The length of the CDR3 is 12 residues. In DNA form, the CDR3 reads TGTGCCAGTAGTGCTGGACAATCTGAAGCTTTCTTT. Amino acid sequence: CASSAGQSEAFF.

For the CDR3, the DNA is TGTGCCAGCAGCTCCCGGGGACAGGGCGCAAATGAGCAGTTCTTC. Protein sequence: CASSSRGQGANEQFF. This chain joins TRBV7-2 and TRBJ2-1; TRBD1 aligns across 9 bases. CDR1 SGHTA and CDR2 FQGNSA come from the germline V gene. The CDR3 runs 15 residues. V shed 4 bases, J shed 7 bases, and the junction held 8 bases outside the gene matches.

This chain uses TRBV7-2 with TRBJ2-7; D is undetermined. The germline gives CDR1 SGHTA, CDR2 FQGNSA. The ends were cut back, 5 bases at V and 1 base at J, with 12 bases in the middle. The CDR3 covers 14 residues. CDR3 amino acids: CASSPGPGSYEQYF. CDR3 bases: TGTGCCAGCAGCCCGGGTCCCGGATCCTACGAGCAGTACTTC.

The chain links TRBV19 to TRBJ1-5; 9 nucleotides align to TRBD1. V shed 3 bases and J 0 bases; nucleotides not matched to a gene: 15. The length of the CDR3 is 20 residues. Germline loops: CDR1 LNHDA, CDR2 SQIVND (reference sequence). As DNA, the CDR3 is TGTGCCAGTAGTATCTCGGGACAGGGAAATCGAGGGTATAGCAATCAGCCCCAGCATTTT. This sequence encodes CASSISGQGNRGYSNQPQHF.

V usage is TRBV21-1 and J usage is TRBJ2-2; the table assigns TRBD1, which was not confirmed against the DNA. TRBV21-1 represents a pseudogene. The CDR3 runs 15 residues. The CDR3 loop reads CASSKGRANTGELFF. The CDR3 DNA is TGTGCCAGCAGCAAGGGCAGGGCAAACACCGGGGAGCTGTTTTTT.

V and J are TRBV28 and TRBJ1-5; D not resolved. CDR1 is MDHEN and CDR2 is SYDVKM in the germline V gene. Trimming left V 3 bases short and J 2 bases short, with 8 bases between. The CDR3 is 14 amino acids. CDR3 sequence: CASSFIQGNQPQHF. The CDR3 coding sequence is TGTGCCAGCAGTTTCATTCAGGGCAATCAGCCCCAGCATTTT.

The CDR3 is CASSRDREENTEAFF. In DNA, the CDR3 is TGTGCCAGCAGTAGGGACAGGGAAGAGAACACTGAAGCTTTCTTT. V is TRBV5-6 and J is TRBJ1-1, with 9 positions matching TRBD1. This CDR3 contains 15 residues. Trimming cost V 5 bases and J 1 base; bases outside gene matches: 6. From germline, CDR1 is SGHDT and CDR2 YYEEEE.

The chain's CDR3 is CASSLGGRQAGQPQHF. The CDR3, as DNA: TGCGCCAGCAGCTTGGGGGGCAGACAGGCGGGTCAGCCCCAGCATTTT. The genes are TRBV5-1 and TRBJ1-5; a weak D match, TRBD1 (6 bases). Germline-derived CDR1 and CDR2 are SGHRS and YFSETQ. V gave up 0 bases and J gave up 6 bases, with 16 bases separating them. The CDR3 has 16 amino acids.

The V and J genes are TRBV24-1 and TRBJ1-2; 9 positions match TRBD1. With V trimmed by 4 bases and J by 2 bases, 10 bases remained unmatched. The CDR3 extends over 17 amino acids. Germline V gives CDR1 KGHDR, CDR2 SFDVKD. CDR3 residues: CATSDTGGESRNYGYTF. The CDR3 nucleotides read TGTGCCACCAGTGACACAGGGGGCGAGTCAAGGAACTATGGCTACACCTTC.